One sample yielded the 19 T cell receptor beta chains listed below, sequenced in a study of T cell repertoires in cytomegalovirus infection. TCRdb re-derived calls from the reads in MiXCR, one entry per CDR3 protein. Here the sample spans hundreds of thousands of distinct CDR3 sequences, more than 8% being singletons. Sequences were obtained from PBMCs. Every receptor here comes from a human donor in good health (CMV status not recorded). Some clones in this sample may be carry-over from other donors' samples.

This clonotype was observed at least ten times. J is TRBJ1-5 and V is TRBV20-1; D not certain. V shed 6 bases and J shed 0 bases, with 15 bases lying between them. The CDR3 extends over 15 amino acids. The germline gives CDR1 DFQATT, CDR2 SNEGSKA (reference sequence). CDR3 region: CSALPGKLSNQPQHF. The CDR3 DNA reads TGCAGTGCACTCCCGGGAAAACTTAGCAATCAGCCCCAGCATTTT.

This clonotype has at least ten counts. This chain uses TRBV7-8 with TRBJ2-7; 8 bases are shared with TRBD2. Trimming at V came to 2 bases and at J to 4 bases, leaving 4 bases not matched to a gene. This CDR3 spans 14 amino acids. In germline, CDR1 is SGHVS, CDR2 FQNEAQ. CDR3 residues: CASSLRIAGYEQYF. The CDR3 DNA sequence: TGTGCCAGCAGCTTAAGGATAGCGGGGTACGAGCAGTACTTC.

The V and J genes are TRBV3-1 and TRBJ1-2; 7 nucleotides align to TRBD1. With V trimmed by 2 bases and J by 5 bases, 8 bases remained unmatched. Germline CDR1 LGHDT, CDR2 YNNKEL (reference sequence). The CDR3 is made up of 15 amino acids. CDR3 region: CASSQPPGQVYGYTF. CDR3 DNA: TGTGCCAGCAGCCAACCCCCAGGACAGGTATATGGCTACACCTTC.

The table lists this clonotype with many counts. This chain uses TRBV28 with TRBJ2-2; D may be TRBD2 (6 bases). This CDR3 region has 16 residues. Trimming took 8 bases from V and 2 from J, leaving 18 bases between them. Per the germline V gene, CDR1 is MDHEN and CDR2 is SYDVKM. CDR3 in DNA: TGTGCCAGCGACAATTCCTGGGACTCAAACACCGGGGAGCTGTTTTTT. Protein: CASDNSWDSNTGELFF.

This clonotype was counted at least ten times. This rearrangement joins TRBV7-8 to TRBJ1-1; D is uncertain. The CDR3 runs to 13 residues. Germline lookup yields CDR1 SGHVS and CDR2 FQNEAQ. V lost 1 base and J 1 base, leaving 4 bases between the germline ends. The CDR3 DNA is TGTGCCAGCAGCTTAGGTGCGAACACTGAAGCTTTCTTT. Residues: CASSLGANTEAFF.

The chain is built from TRBV12-3 or TRBV12-4 and TRBJ1-5; unclear D gene. CDR3 length: 13 residues. V lost 7 bases and J 7 bases, leaving 14 bases between the germline ends. CDR3 in amino acids: CASTPRPGQPQHF. For the CDR3, the DNA is TGTGCCAGCACCCCAAGGCCAGGCCAGCCCCAGCATTTT.

In its sample, this clonotype was seen a few times. The chain employs TRBV7-3 and TRBJ1-1, with 7 bases lining up with TRBD1. The CDR3 is made up of 14 amino acids. With V trimmed by 5 bases and J by 7 bases, 10 bases remained unmatched. Germline V gene sequence: CDR1 SGHTA, CDR2 FQGTGA. CDR3 amino acids: CASSLRQGGNEAFF. In nucleotides, the CDR3 is TGTGCCAGCAGCCTCAGACAGGGTGGGAATGAAGCTTTCTTT.

This clonotype has ten or more counts. This chain uses TRBV7-2 with TRBJ1-2; possible D gene TRBD1, 6 bases. CDR1 is SGHTA, CDR2 FQGNSA, per germline. Trimming took off 5 bases at V and 8 bases at J, with 18 bases between the two ends. The length of the CDR3 is 14 residues. The CDR3 DNA sequence: TGTGCCAGCAGCCCAGGGGCGGCCCAGGCCGGCTACACCTTC. Protein product: CASSPGAAQAGYTF. Complete variable domain (other parts from reference TRBV7-2 and TRBJ1-2): GAGVSQSPSNKVTEKGKDVELRCDPISGHTALYWYRQSLGQGLEFLIYFQGNSAPDKSGLPSDRFSAERTGGSVSTLTIQRTQQEDSAVYLCASSPGAAQAGYTFGSGTRLTVV.

This clonotype was seen many times. The gene calls are TRBV27 and TRBJ2-3; 11 nucleotides agree with TRBD2. The V gene's germline CDR1 is MNHEY and CDR2 SMNVEV (reference sequence). V shed 7 bases, J shed 2 bases, and the junction held 5 bases outside the gene matches. The CDR3 has 15 residues. CDR3 residues: CASINSGRDTDTQYF. The DNA for the CDR3 is TGTGCCAGCATCAATAGCGGGAGGGACACAGATACGCAGTATTTT.

V gene TRBV27 combines with J gene TRBJ2-7; D ambiguous. CDR1 is MNHEY, CDR2 SMNVEV, per germline (reference sequence). There are 13 residues in the CDR3. V lost 3 bases and J lost 2, with 8 bases in between. CDR3 nucleotide sequence: TGTGCCAGCAGTTTGGGCAGACCCTACGAGCAGTACTTC. Encoded protein: CASSLGRPYEQYF.

The V gene is TRBV12-3 or TRBV12-4, the J gene TRBJ2-2, with D uncertain. Trimming cost V 2 bases and J 5 bases, with 6 bases left between them. The CDR3 length is 13 residues. CDR3 protein: CASSLIGTGELFF. CDR3 in DNA: TGTGCCAGCAGTTTAATAGGGACCGGGGAGCTGTTTTTT.

CDR3 sequence: CASSFGSRDTEAFF. DNA of the CDR3: TGTGCCAGCAGCTTCGGGAGTAGGGACACTGAAGCTTTCTTT. This chain uses TRBV25-1 with TRBJ1-1; no firm D call. CDR1 is MGHDK and CDR2 is SYGVNS in the germline V gene. The CDR3 is 14 residues long. Trimming removed 6 bases from V and 3 bases from J, with 14 bases in between.

CDR3 coding DNA: TGTGCCAGTAGGACTAGCGGGAGATTCACCGGGGAGCTGTTTTTT. It is translated as CASRTSGRFTGELFF. The chain couples TRBV19 to TRBJ2-2; 12 bases are shared with TRBD2. J gave up 4 bases and V 6 bases, and 3 bases lay outside the gene matches. Germline V gene sequence: CDR1 LNHDA, CDR2 SQIVND (reference sequence). The CDR3 length is 15 residues.

This clonotype was counted only a few times. The chain recombines TRBV7-8 with TRBJ1-5; a weak D match, TRBD1 (5 bases). CDR3 length: 14 amino acids. Germline values: CDR1 SGHVS, CDR2 FQNEAQ. Trimming cost V 5 bases and J 2 bases, with 10 bases left between them. This chain's CDR3 is CASSMGPGNQPQHF. Here the CDR3 DNA reads TGTGCCAGCAGCATGGGACCTGGCAATCAGCCCCAGCATTTT. The whole variable domain, remainder taken from reference TRBV7-8 and TRBJ1-5, is GAGVSQSPRYKVAKRGQDVALRCDPISGHVSLFWYQQALGQGPEFLTYFQNEAQLDKSGLPSDRFFAERPEGSVSTLKIQRTQQEDSAVYLCASSMGPGNQPQHFGDGTRLSIL.

The CDR3 DNA is TGTGCCAGCAGCTTGGGGAAACTAGCGGGAGGCCGTAATGAGCAGTTCTTC. It encodes CASSLGKLAGGRNEQFF. The gene calls are TRBV5-4 and TRBJ2-1, with 12 bases matching TRBD2. The CDR3 runs to 17 residues. The germline gives CDR1 SGHNT, CDR2 YYREEE (reference sequence). V lost 0 bases, J lost 7 bases, and 8 bases stayed unmatched.

This clonotype was seen many times. This chain links TRBV4-3 with TRBJ1-4, with 8 positions matching TRBD1. From germline, CDR1 is LGHNA and CDR2 YSLEER. J gave up 4 bases and V 4 bases, and 14 bases lay outside the gene matches. The CDR3 consists of 18 residues. The CDR3 nucleotides read TGCGCCAGCAGCCTCGGCCGTCGTTCCAGGGGGCATAATGAAAAACTGTTTTTT. It is translated as CASSLGRRSRGHNEKLFF.

This sequence joins TRBV2 and TRBJ2-2; D is possibly TRBD1 (5 bases). The CDR3 length is 14 residues. V was clipped by 7 bases and J by 5 bases, with 14 bases between them. From germline, CDR1 is SNHLY and CDR2 FYNNEI. CDR3 coding DNA: TGTGCCAGCACCCCGACAGTATCGACCGGGGAGCTGTTTTTT. Translated: CASTPTVSTGELFF.

The chain links TRBV7-6 to TRBJ2-5, with TRBD2 matching 7 bases. J lost 1 base, V lost 2 bases, and 4 bases had no gene match. CDR3 length: 15 amino acids. Germline CDR1 SGHVS, CDR2 FNYEAQ. CDR3: CASSLPRTSQETQYF. The DNA for the CDR3 is TGTGCCAGCAGCTTACCGAGGACTAGCCAAGAGACCCAGTACTTC.

This clonotype was counted many times. The chain joins TRBV7-2 to TRBJ2-3, with TRBD2 identical over 14 bases. Germline lookup yields CDR1 SGHTA and CDR2 FQGNSA. V lost 5 bases, J lost 5 bases, and 3 bases stayed unmatched. The CDR3 totals 15 residues. The CDR3 here is CASSMTSGRVDTQYF. The CDR3 coding sequence is TGTGCCAGCAGCATGACTAGCGGGAGGGTAGATACGCAGTATTTT.